This TCR beta chain derives from a study of T-cell memory formation after mild COVID-19. Whole-study context: Largely donor-specific TCR clusters were found. Broader study findings: Some clones that responded turned up in pre-infection memory, which suggests that cross-reactive memory joined in. The authors did not confirm SARS-CoV-2 specificity of second-wave clones peaking day 37. Chiefly within CM and EM were the contracting CD4+ clones; CD8+ ones were within EMRA.

This CDR3 region has 14 residues. With V trimmed by 4 bases and J by 4 bases, 5 bases remained unmatched. The V gene's germline CDR1 is SGHTA and CDR2 FQGNSA. TCRdb processed the 5' RACE reads anew with MiXCR; each CDR3 protein has one entry. Among over 350,000 distinct CDR3 sequences listed, roughly 15% were seen once. About this clonotype itself: Its target is unknown.

This rearrangement joins TRBV7-2 to TRBJ2-7; TRBD2 aligns across 9 bases. This receptor was taken from a man aged 18 to 35 who had mild COVID-19 (a few samples of this study predate the infection). Cell type and time point are not known. Material: PBMCs or a T cell subset sorted from them (not recorded which). CDR3 coding DNA: TGTGCCAGCAGCTCCTCCCTAGCGGGGTACGAGCAGTACTTC. Translation: CASSSSLAGYEQYF.